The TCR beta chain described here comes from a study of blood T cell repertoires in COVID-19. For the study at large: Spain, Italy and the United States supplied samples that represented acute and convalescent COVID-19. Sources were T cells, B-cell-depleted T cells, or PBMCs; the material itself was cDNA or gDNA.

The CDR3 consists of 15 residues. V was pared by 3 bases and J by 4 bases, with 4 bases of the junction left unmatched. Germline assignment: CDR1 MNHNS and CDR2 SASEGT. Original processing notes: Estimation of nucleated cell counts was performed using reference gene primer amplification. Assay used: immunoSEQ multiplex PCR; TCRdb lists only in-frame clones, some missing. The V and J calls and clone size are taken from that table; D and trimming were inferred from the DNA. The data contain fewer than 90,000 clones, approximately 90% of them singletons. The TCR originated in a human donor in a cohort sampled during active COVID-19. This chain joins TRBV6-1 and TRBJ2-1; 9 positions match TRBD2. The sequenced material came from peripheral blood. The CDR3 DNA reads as TGTGCCAGCAGTGACGGACTAGCGAGATACAATGAGCAGTTCTTC. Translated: CASSDGLARYNEQFF.